This T cell receptor beta chain was sequenced during a study of cytomegalovirus exposure and HLA in healthy donors. In regard to this clone: What it binds is unknown.

Study findings and constraints: Confirmation was obtained in vitro that three CMV-associated chains are specific for CMV antigens.

This CDR3 comprises 15 residues. Per germline, CDR1 MNHEY and CDR2 SVGAGI. Trimming removed 6 bases at V and 3 bases at J, with 16 bases between. The study drew the donors from its roughly 120-subject validation cohort, separate from the roughly 700-subject first cohort. The repertoire was sequenced with immunoSEQ multiplex PCR; TCRdb's copy has only in-frame clones and lacks some. The sample records over 250,000 clones, approximately 86% being singletons. The chain carries TRBV6-5 and TRBJ2-3; possibly TRBD2 for D (6 bases). The sequence was obtained from a woman in her late teens or twenties in good health and CMV-seronegative. Sequencing was done on a sample of PBMCs. CDR3 DNA: TGTGCCAGCAGCTTCGGACGGGGGTTAACAGATACGCAGTATTTT. It codes for CASSFGRGLTDTQYF.